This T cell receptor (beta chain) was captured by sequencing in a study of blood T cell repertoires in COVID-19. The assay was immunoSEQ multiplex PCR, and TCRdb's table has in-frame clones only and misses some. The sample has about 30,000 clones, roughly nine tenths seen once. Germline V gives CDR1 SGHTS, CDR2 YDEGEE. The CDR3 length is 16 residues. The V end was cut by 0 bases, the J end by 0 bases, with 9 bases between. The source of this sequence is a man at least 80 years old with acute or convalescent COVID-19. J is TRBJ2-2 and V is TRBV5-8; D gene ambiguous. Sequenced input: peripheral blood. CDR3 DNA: TGTGCCAGCAGCTTGGCAGCGCCCGCGAACACCGGGGAGCTGTTTTTT. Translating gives CASSLAAPANTGELFF.